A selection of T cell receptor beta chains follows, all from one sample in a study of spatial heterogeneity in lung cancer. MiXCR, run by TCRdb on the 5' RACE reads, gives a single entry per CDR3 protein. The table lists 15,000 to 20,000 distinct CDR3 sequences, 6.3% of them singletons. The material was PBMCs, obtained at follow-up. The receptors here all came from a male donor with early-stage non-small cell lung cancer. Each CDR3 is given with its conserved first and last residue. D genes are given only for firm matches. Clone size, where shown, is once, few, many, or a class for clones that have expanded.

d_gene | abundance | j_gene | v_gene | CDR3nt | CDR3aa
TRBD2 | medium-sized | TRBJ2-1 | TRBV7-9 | TGTGCCAGCAGCCCGGGGCGACTAGCGGTGTACAATGAGCAGTTCTTC | CASSPGRLAVYNEQFF
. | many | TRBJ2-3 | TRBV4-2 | TGTGCCAGCAGCCCGAGGGCCAGCAGTTTGGATACGCAGTATTTT | CASSPRASSLDTQYF
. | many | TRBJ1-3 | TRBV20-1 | TGCAGTGCTAGAACGGGGATGATCTTCTCTGGAAACACCATATATTTT | CSARTGMIFSGNTIYF
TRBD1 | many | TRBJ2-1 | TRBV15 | TGTGCCACCAGCAGAGATTCCCTCTTGACAGGGGTCACGAGCTCCTACAATGAGCAGTTCTTC | CATSRDSLLTGVTSSYNEQFF
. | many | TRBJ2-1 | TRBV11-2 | TGTGCCAGCAGCTCCGATCCGAGCTCCTACAATGAGCAGTTCTTC | CASSSDPSSYNEQFF
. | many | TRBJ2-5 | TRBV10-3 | TGTGCCATCAGTGAGCGGGGACCCCAAGAGACCCAGTACTTC | CAISERGPQETQYF
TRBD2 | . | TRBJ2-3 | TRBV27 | TGTGCCAGCAGTTCGGGACTAGCGGGGGGGACAGATACGCAGTATTTT | CASSSGLAGGTDTQYF
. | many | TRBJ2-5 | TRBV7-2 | TGTGCCAGCAGCAGGGACCGACAAGAGACCCAGTACTTC | CASSRDRQETQYF
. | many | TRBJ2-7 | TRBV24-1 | TGTGCCACGAGCGAAGCCTACGAGCAGTACTTC | CATSEAYEQYF
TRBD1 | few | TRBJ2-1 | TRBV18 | TGTGCCAGCTCACCCGACAGGGCTCGAGGTGAGCAGTTCTTC | CASSPDRARGEQFF